This T cell receptor beta chain was obtained from a study of blood T cell repertoires in COVID-19. This table comes from immunoSEQ multiplex PCR, and its TCRdb copy is limited to in-frame clones, with some not included. The sample has about 4,700 clones, roughly 80% seen once. The CDR3 runs 15 residues. Trimming took 6 bases from V and 11 from J; bases not matched to a gene: 14. Germline CDR1 reads MNHEY; CDR2 reads SVGEGT. J is TRBJ1-4 and V is TRBV6-2 or TRBV6-3, with TRBD1 matching over 8 bases. Source material: peripheral blood. The origin of this receptor is a human donor with active or convalescent COVID-19. The donor label of this sample is uncertain. DNA of the CDR3: TGTGCCAGCAGCGAGTTGCGGCAGGGGGCAGGGAAACTGTTTTTT. It is translated as CASSELRQGAGKLFF.